This T cell receptor beta chain was identified during a study of spatial heterogeneity in lung cancer. Looking at the study overall: Alpha-chain sequences were consistently detected less often than beta-chain sequences. Matched bulk RNA-seq yielded a T cell transcriptional module score. Counts of TCR transcripts in tumor regions correlated strongly with that score.

Unique molecular identifiers, one per molecule, were present on every TCR cDNA molecule. TCRdb re-called the 5' RACE reads through MiXCR, storing one row per CDR3 protein. The sample shows 18,000 or so distinct CDR3 sequences, roughly 6% of them seen only once. Whole-study results and caveats: Tracking of tumor mutation counts was seen in expanded intratumoral alpha and beta TCR counts.

Described time point: sample taken at primary tumor resection. Researchers sequenced whole RNA taken from tumor, nontumor lung or frozen PBMC without sorting. This clonotype was seen ten or more times. Antigen specificity is unknown. V lost 0 bases to trimming and J lost 8 bases, with 16 bases between them. The germline V gene encodes CDR1 DFQATT and CDR2 SNEGSKA (reference sequence). The length of the CDR3 is 14 residues. Sequencing used lung tumor tissue, obtained at surgery. The rearrangement joins TRBV20-1 to TRBJ1-2; D is uncertain. The source is a female donor with early-stage non-small cell lung cancer. The CDR3 sequence: CSARDLVPAEGYTF. CDR3 sequence (DNA): TGCAGTGCTAGAGATCTGGTGCCAGCTGAGGGCTACACCTTC.